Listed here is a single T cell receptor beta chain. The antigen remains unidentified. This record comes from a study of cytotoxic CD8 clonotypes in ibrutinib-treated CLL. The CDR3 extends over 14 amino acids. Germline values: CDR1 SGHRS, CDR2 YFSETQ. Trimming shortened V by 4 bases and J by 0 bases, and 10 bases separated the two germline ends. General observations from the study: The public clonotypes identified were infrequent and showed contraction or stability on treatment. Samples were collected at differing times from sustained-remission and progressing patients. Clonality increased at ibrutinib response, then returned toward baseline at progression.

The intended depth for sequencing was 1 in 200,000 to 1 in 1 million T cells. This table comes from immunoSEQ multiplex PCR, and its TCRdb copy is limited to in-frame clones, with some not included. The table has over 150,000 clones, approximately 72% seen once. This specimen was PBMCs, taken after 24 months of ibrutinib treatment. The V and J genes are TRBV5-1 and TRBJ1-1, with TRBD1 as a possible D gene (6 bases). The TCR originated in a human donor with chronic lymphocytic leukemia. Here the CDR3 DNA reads TGCGCCAGCAGCGTGGACAGCCTGAACACTGAAGCTTTCTTT. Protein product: CASSVDSLNTEAFF.